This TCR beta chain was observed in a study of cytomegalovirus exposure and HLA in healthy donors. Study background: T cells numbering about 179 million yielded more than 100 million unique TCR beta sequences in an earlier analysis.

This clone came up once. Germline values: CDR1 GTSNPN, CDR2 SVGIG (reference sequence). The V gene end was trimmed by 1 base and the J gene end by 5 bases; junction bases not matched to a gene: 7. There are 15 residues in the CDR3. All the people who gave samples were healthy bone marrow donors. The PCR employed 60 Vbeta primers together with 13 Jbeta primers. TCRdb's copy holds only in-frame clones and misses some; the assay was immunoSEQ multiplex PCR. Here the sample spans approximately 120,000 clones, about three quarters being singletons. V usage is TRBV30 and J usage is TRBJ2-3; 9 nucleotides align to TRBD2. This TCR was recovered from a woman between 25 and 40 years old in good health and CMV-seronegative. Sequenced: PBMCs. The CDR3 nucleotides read TGTGCCTGGAGTGCTCATAGCGGGGGAGGAGATACGCAGTATTTT. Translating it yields CAWSAHSGGGDTQYF.